This T cell receptor (beta chain) was found in a study of control samples from healthy donors and cancer patients. Measured with immunoSEQ multiplex PCR; TCRdb has only the in-frame clones, and not every one. The sample consists of over 70,000 clones, roughly 91% of them appearing once. The CDR3 contains 17 residues. Trimming took 3 bases from V and 5 from J; bases not matched to a gene: 15. CDR1 and CDR2 from the germline V gene are LNHDA and SQIVND (reference sequence). The source is a woman in her 50s with colorectal cancer. The chain links TRBV19 to TRBJ2-5; 7 nucleotides agree with TRBD1. The source material was PBMCs. CDR3 bases: TGTGCCAGTAGTATCCGGCCCTACAGGGGTGGTAAGGAGACCCAGTACTTC. Amino acids: CASSIRPYRGGKETQYF.